This TCR beta chain was retrieved from a study of blood T cell repertoires in COVID-19. Clones were read by immunoSEQ multiplex PCR, and TCRdb kept only the in-frame ones, dropping some. The repertoire consists of roughly 350,000 clones, with 75% to 90% occurring once and the leading ten covering under 4%. The CDR3 loop spans 15 amino acids. Germline lookup yields CDR1 SGDLS and CDR2 YYNGEE. Trimming cost V 2 bases and J 8 bases, with 17 bases left between them. The chain joins TRBV9 to TRBJ2-1; D perhaps matches TRBD2 (6 bases). This clonotype was sampled from a woman in her late teens or twenties with acute or convalescent COVID-19. What was sequenced was peripheral blood. DNA of the CDR3: TGTGCCAGCAGCGTTTTAGGCGGGATCACCGATGAGCAGTTCTTC. Translating it yields CASSVLGGITDEQFF. The full variable domain, completed using reference TRBV9 and TRBJ2-1, is DSGVTQTPKHLITATGQRVTLRCSPRSGDLSVYWYQQSLDQGLQFLIQYYNGEERAKGNILERFSAQQFPDLHSELNLSSLELGDSALYFCASSVLGGITDEQFFGPGTRLTVL.